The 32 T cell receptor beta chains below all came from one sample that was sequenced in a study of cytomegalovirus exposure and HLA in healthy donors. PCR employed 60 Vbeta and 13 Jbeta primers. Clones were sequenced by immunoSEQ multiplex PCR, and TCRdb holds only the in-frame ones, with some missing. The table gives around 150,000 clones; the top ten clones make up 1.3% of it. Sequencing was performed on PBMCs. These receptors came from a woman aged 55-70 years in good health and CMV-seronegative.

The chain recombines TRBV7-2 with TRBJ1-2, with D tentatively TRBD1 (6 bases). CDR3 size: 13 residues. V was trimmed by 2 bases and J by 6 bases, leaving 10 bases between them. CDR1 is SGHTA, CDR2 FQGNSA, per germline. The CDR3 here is CASSLRGTDGYTF. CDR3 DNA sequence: TGTGCCAGCAGCTTAAGGGGGACGGATGGCTACACCTTC.

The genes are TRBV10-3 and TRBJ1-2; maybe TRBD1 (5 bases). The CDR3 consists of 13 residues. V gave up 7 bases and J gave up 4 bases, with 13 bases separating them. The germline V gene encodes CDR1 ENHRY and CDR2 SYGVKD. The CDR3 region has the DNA TGTGCCATCACCGCCCCGGACACCTATGGCTACACCTTC. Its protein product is CAITAPDTYGYTF.

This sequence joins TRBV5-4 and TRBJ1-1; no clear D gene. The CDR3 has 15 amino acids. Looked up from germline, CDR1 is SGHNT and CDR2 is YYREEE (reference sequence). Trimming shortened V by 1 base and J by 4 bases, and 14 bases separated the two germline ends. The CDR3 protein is CASSLRGRGSTEAFF. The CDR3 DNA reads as TGTGCCAGCAGCTTGAGAGGCCGGGGAAGCACTGAAGCTTTCTTT.

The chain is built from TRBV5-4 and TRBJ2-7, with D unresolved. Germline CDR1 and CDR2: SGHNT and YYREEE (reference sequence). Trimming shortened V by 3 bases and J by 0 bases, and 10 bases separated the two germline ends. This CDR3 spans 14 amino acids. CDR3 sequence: CASSSSADSYEQYF. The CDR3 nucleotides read TGTGCCAGCAGCTCCTCCGCGGACTCCTACGAGCAGTACTTC.

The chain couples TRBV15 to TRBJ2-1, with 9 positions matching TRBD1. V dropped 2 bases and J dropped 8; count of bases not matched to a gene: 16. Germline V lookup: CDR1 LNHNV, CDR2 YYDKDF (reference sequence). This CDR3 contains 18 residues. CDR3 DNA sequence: TGTGCCACCAGCAGATCCAAAATAGGACAGGGGTATTTGGATGAGCAGTTCTTC. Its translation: CATSRSKIGQGYLDEQFF.

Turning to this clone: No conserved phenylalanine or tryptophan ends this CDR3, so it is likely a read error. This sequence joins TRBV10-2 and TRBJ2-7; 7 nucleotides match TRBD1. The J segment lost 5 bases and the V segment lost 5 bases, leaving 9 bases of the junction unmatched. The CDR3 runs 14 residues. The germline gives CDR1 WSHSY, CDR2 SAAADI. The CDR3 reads CASSYLRQGNEQYC. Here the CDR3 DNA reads TGCGCCAGCAGTTACCTGAGACAGGGCAACGAGCAGTACTGC.

The CDR3 nucleotides read TGTGCCAGCAGCCCCCAAGGCGGACACAATCAGCCCCAGCATTTT. Translation: CASSPQGGHNQPQHF. The J gene is TRBJ1-5, the V gene TRBV5-8, with D perhaps matching TRBD1 (5 bases). This CDR3 region has 15 residues. From germline, CDR1 is SGHTS and CDR2 YDEGEE. V was trimmed by 4 bases and J by 3 bases, leaving 14 bases between them.

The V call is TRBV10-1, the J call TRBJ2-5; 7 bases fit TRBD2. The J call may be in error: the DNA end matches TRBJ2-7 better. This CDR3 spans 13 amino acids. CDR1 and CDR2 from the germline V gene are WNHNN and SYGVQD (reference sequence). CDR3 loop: CASSAGGTYEQYF. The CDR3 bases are TGCGCCAGCAGTGCGGGAGGCACCTACGAGCAGTACTTC.

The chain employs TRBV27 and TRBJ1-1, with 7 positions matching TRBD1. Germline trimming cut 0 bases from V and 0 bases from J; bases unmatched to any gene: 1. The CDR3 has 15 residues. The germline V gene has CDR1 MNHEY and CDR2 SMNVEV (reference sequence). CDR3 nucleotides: TGTGCCAGCAGTTTATCGACAGGGTTGAACACTGAAGCTTTCTTT. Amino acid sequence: CASSLSTGLNTEAFF.

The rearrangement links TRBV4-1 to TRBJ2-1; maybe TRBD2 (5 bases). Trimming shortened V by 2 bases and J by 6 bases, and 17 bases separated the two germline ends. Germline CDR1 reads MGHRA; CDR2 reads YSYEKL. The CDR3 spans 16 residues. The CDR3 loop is CASSQRVVDRGNEQFF. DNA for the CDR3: TGCGCCAGCAGCCAAAGGGTAGTAGACCGGGGCAATGAGCAGTTCTTC.

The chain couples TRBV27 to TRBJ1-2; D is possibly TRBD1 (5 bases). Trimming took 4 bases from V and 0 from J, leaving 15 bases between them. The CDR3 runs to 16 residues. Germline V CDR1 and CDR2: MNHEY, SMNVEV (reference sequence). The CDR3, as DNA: TGTGCCAGCAGTTACGTAAGGGGTTCTTCTAACTATGGCTACACCTTC. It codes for CASSYVRGSSNYGYTF.

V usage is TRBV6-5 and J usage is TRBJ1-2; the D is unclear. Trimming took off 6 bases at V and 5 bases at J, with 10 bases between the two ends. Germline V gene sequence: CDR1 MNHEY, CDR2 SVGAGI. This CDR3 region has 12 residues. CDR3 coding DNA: TGTGCCAGCAGATCCTGGGAGTATGGCTACACCTTC. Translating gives CASRSWEYGYTF.

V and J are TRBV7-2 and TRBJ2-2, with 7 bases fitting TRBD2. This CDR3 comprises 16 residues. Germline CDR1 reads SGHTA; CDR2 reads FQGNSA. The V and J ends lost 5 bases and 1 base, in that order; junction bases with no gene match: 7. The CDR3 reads CASSPRASGNTGELFF. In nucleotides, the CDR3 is TGTGCCAGCAGCCCCCGGGCTAGCGGGAACACCGGGGAGCTGTTTTTT.

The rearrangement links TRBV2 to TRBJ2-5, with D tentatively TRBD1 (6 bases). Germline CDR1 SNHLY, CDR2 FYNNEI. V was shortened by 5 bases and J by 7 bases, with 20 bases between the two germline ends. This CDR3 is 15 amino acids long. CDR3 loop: CASSTTGISRGTQYF. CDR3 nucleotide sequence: TGTGCCAGCAGTACCACAGGGATATCTAGGGGGACCCAGTACTTC. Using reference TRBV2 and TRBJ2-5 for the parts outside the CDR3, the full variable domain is EPEVTQTPSHQVTQMGQEVILRCVPISNHLYFYWYRQILGQKVEFLVSFYNNEISEKSEIFDDQFSVERPDGSNFTLKIRSTKLEDSAMYFCASSTTGISRGTQYFGPGTRLLVL.

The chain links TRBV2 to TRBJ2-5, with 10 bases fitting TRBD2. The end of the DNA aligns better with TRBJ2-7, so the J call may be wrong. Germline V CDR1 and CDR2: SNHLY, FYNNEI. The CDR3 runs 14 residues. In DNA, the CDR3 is TGTGCCAGCGAATCTAGCGGGAGACCCTACGAGCAGTACTTC. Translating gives CASESSGRPYEQYF.

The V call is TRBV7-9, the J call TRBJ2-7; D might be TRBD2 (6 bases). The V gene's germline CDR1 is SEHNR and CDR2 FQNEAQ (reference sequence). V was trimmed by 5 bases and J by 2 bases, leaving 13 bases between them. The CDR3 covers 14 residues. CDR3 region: CASSLVGGTYEQYF. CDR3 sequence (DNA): TGTGCCAGCAGCCTAGTCGGGGGTACCTACGAGCAGTACTTC.

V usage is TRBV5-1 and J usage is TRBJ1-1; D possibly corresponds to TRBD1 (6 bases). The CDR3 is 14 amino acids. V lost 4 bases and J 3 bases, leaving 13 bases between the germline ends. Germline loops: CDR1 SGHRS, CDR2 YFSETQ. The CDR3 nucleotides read TGCGCCAGCAGCACCGAACAGGGCTACACTGAAGCTTTCTTT. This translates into CASSTEQGYTEAFF.

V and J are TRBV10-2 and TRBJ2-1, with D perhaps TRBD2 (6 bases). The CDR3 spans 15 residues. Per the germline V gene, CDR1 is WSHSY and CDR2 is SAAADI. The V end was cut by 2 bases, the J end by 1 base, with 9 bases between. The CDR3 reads CASSERLASYNEQFF. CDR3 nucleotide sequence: TGCGCCAGCAGTGAGAGGCTAGCGTCCTACAATGAGCAGTTCTTC.

The CDR3 region has the DNA TGTGCCAGCAGCCCAAATAGCGGGACCTACAATGAGCAGTTCTTC. This gives the protein CASSPNSGTYNEQFF. This rearrangement joins TRBV9 to TRBJ2-1; TRBD2 agrees at 8 bases. The CDR3 length is 15 residues. The V gene end was trimmed by 4 bases and the J gene end by 2 bases; junction bases not matched to a gene: 5. From germline, CDR1 is SGDLS and CDR2 YYNGEE.

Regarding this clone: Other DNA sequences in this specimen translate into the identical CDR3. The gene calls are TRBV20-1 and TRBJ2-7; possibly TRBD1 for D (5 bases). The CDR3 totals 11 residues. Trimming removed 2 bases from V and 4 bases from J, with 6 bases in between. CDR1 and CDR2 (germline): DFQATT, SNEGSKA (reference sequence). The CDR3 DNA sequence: TGCAGTGCTAGAAGGGGTTACGAGCAGTACTTC. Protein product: CSARRGYEQYF.

The CDR3 spells CASSYGRGGTQYF. CDR3 coding DNA: TGTGCCAGCAGTTACGGGAGAGGGGGGACCCAGTACTTC. The V call is TRBV6-5, the J call TRBJ2-5, with D possibly matching TRBD1 (6 bases). The CDR3 runs 13 residues. Germline CDR1 MNHEY, CDR2 SVGAGI. V dropped 2 bases and J dropped 7 bases, with 11 bases sitting between them.

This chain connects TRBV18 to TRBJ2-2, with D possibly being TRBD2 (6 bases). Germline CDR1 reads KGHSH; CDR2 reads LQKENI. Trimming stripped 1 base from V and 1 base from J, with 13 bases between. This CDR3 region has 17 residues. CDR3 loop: CASSPHRGGVNTGELFF. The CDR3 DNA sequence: TGTGCCAGCTCACCACACCGGGGCGGGGTGAACACCGGGGAGCTGTTTTTT. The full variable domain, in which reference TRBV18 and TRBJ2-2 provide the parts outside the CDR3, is NAGVMQNPRHLVRRRGQEARLRCSPMKGHSHVYWYRQLPEEGLKFMVYLQKENIIDESGMPKERFSAEFPKEGPSILRIQQVVRGDSAAYFCASSPHRGGVNTGELFFGEGSRLTVL.

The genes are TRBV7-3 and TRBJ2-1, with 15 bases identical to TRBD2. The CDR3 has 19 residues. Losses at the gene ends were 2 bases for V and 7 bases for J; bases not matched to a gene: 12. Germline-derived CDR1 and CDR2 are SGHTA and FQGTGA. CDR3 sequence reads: CASSLGLAGGSPVANEQFF. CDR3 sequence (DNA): TGTGCCAGCAGCTTAGGACTAGCGGGAGGGTCTCCTGTGGCGAATGAGCAGTTCTTC.

This chain's CDR3 is CASSVAVGGAGDNEQFF. The CDR3 bases are TGTGCCAGCAGCGTCGCTGTCGGGGGGGCAGGGGACAATGAGCAGTTCTTC. The chain couples TRBV9 to TRBJ2-1, with TRBD2 identical over 8 bases. Germline-derived CDR1 and CDR2 are SGDLS and YYNGEE. The V gene end was trimmed by 2 bases and the J gene end by 5 bases; junction bases not matched to a gene: 12. There are 17 residues in the CDR3.

The CDR3 spells CASSEALTGTGGYTF. The CDR3 nucleotides are TGTGCCAGCAGTGAAGCGCTGACAGGGACGGGTGGCTACACCTTC. The chain is built from TRBV2 and TRBJ1-2, with 7 nucleotides matching TRBD1. This CDR3 comprises 15 residues. Germline V gives CDR1 SNHLY, CDR2 FYNNEI. Trimming at V came to 0 bases and at J to 7 bases, leaving 8 bases not matched to a gene.

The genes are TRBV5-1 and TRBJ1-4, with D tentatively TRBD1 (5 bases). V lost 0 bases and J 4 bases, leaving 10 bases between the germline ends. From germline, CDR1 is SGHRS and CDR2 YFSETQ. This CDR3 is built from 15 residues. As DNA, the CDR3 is TGCGCCAGCAGCTTGGTAGCGGGGGGTAATGAAAAACTGTTTTTT. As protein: CASSLVAGGNEKLFF.

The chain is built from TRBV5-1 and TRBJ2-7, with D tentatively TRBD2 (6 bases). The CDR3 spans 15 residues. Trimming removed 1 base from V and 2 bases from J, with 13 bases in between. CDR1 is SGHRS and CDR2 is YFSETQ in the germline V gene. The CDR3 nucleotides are TGCGCCAGCAGCTTGCGGCGGGATTTTACCTACGAGCAGTACTTC. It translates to CASSLRRDFTYEQYF.

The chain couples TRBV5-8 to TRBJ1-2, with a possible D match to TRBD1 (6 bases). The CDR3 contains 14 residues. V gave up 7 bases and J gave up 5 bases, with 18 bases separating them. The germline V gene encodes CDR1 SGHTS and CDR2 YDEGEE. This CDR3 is CASHRRGGVYGYTF. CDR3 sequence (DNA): TGTGCCAGCCATAGGAGAGGGGGGGTTTATGGCTACACCTTC.

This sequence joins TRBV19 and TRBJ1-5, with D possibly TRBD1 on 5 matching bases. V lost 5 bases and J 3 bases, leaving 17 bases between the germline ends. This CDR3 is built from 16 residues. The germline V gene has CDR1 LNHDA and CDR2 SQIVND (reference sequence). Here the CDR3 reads CASSDLGGISNQPQHF. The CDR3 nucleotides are TGTGCCAGTAGTGATTTGGGGGGTATCTCCAATCAGCCCCAGCATTTT. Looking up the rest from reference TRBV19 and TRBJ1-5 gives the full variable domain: DGGITQSPKYLFRKEGQNVTLSCEQNLNHDAMYWYRQDPGQGLRLIYYSQIVNDFQKGDIAEGYSVSREKKESFPLTVTSAQKNPTAFYLCASSDLGGISNQPQHFGDGTRLSIL.

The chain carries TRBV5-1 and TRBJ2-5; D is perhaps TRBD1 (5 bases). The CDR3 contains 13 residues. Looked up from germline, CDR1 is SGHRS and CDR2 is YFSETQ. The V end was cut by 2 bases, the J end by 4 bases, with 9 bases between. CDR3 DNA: TGCGCCAGCAGCTTAGGCAGGGCAGAGACCCAGTACTTC. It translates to CASSLGRAETQYF.

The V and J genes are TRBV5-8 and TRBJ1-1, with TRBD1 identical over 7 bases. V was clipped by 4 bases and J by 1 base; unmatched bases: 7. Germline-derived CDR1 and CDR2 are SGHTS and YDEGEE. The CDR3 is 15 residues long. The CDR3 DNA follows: TGTGCCAGCAGCGAGGGGGCTATCCCGAACACTGAAGCTTTCTTT. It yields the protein CASSEGAIPNTEAFF.

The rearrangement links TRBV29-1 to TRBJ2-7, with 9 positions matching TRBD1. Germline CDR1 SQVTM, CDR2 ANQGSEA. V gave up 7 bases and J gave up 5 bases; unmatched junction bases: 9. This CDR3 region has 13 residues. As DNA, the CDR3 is TGCAGCGCATTGAGAGGGACAGGGAACGAGCAGTACTTC. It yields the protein CSALRGTGNEQYF.